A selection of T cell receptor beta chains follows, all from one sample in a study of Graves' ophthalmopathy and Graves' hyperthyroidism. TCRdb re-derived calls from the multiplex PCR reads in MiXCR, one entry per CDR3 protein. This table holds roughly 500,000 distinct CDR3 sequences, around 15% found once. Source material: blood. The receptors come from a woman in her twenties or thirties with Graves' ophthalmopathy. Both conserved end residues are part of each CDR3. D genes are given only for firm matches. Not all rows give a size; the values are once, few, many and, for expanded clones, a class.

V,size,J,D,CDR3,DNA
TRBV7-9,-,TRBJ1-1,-,CASSLDGVGAFF,TGTGCCAGCAGCTTAGATGGGGTTGGTGCTTTCTTT
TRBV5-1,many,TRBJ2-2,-,CASSLQGGMNTGELFF,TGCGCCAGCAGCTTGCAAGGAGGGATGAACACCGGGGAGCTGTTTTTT
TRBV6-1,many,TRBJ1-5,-,CASGLRTDNQPQHF,TGTGCCAGCGGCCTCAGGACGGATAATCAGCCCCAGCATTTT
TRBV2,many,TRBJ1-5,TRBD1,CASSSGQGYNQPQHF,TGTGCCAGCAGTTCCGGACAGGGGTACAACCAGCCCCAGCATTTT
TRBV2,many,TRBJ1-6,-,CASSDRAGSSPLHF,TGTGCCAGCAGTGATCGGGCAGGCAGCTCACCCCTCCACTTT
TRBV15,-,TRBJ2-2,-,CATSRLTLGGGTGELFF,TGTGCCACCAGCAGACTCACCTTAGGGGGGGGCACCGGGGAGCTGTTTTTT
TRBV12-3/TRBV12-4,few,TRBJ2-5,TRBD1,CASSESDRGGETQYF,TGCGCCAGCAGTGAGTCTGACAGGGGCGGAGAGACGCAGTACTTC
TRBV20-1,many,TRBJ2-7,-,CSARRQDSYEQYF,TGCAGTGCTAGACGACAGGACTCCTACGAGCAGTACTTC
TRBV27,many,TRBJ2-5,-,CASSPLYRGETQYF,TGTGCCAGCAGTCCCCTCTACCGGGGGGAGACCCAGTACTTC
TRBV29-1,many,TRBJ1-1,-,CSASGGRASAFF,TGCAGCGCCTCCGGAGGGAGGGCCTCAGCTTTCTTT
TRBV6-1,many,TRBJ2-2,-,CASSEAVAGTGELFF,TGTGCCAGCAGTGAAGCGGTGGCCGGAACCGGGGAGCTGTTTTTT
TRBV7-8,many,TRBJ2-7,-,CASSQAVGEQYF,TGTGCCAGCAGTCAAGCCGTTGGCGAGCAGTACTTC
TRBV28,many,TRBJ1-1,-,CASSSAPGVAEAFF,TGTGCCAGCAGTTCCGCCCCAGGGGTGGCTGAAGCTTTCTTT
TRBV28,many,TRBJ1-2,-,CASSSQSGASGYTF,TGTGCCAGCAGTTCCCAGTCGGGGGCAAGCGGCTACACCTTC
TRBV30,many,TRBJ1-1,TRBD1,CAWSGTGLDGAFF,TGTGCCTGGAGTGGGACAGGGCTAGATGGAGCTTTCTTT
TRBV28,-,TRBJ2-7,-,CASSSLGLAYEQYF,TGTGCCAGCAGTTCCTTGGGTCTAGCCTACGAGCAGTACTTC
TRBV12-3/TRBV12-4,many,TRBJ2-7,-,CASQGQSYEQYF,TGTGCCAGTCAGGGGCAGAGTTACGAGCAGTACTTC
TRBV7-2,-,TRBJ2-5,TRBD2,CASSLAVAAGAQYF,TGTGCCAGCAGCTTAGCGGTAGCGGCGGGGGCCCAGTACTTC